A single T cell receptor (beta chain) is shown here with its context. The data originate from a study of blood T cell repertoires in COVID-19. V lost 5 bases to trimming and J lost 6 bases; unmatched junction nucleotides: 13. The CDR3 has 18 residues. Germline-derived CDR1 and CDR2 are SGHVS and FQNEAQ. Repertoires were generated with immunoSEQ multiplex PCR, while TCRdb's copy carries only in-frame clones and drops some. Here the sample spans 99,000 or so clones, 84% being singletons. Sequencing input: peripheral blood. This chain uses TRBV7-8 with TRBJ2-1, with 13 bases aligning to TRBD2. The receptor was isolated from a man in his 60s with acute or convalescent COVID-19. The CDR3 is CASSPFGLAGVVGNEQFF. In nucleotides, the CDR3 is TGTGCCAGCAGCCCCTTTGGACTAGCGGGAGTCGTGGGCAATGAGCAGTTCTTC.